This T cell receptor (beta chain) was retrieved from a study of T cell changes during pregnancy in multiple sclerosis. Sequencing used immunoSEQ multiplex PCR; TCRdb keeps in-frame clones, though not all of them. The data show tens of thousands of clones, approximately 94% seen once. Per germline, CDR1 LNHDA and CDR2 SQIVND (reference sequence). CDR3 length: 13 residues. The ends were cut back, 6 bases at V and 2 bases at J, with 11 bases in the middle. The TCR was taken from a female donor with multiple sclerosis, enrolled in a pregnancy study. The V gene is TRBV19, the J gene TRBJ2-7, with a possible D match to TRBD1 (5 bases). The sequences come from peripheral blood, collected before pregnancy. CDR3 in DNA: TGTGCCAGTAGCGACAGCATAGCCTACGAGCAGTACTTC. This gives the protein CASSDSIAYEQYF.